What follows describes a single T cell receptor beta chain. Noted time point: newly diagnosed GD, antithyroid drugs for less than 3 months. RNA from PBMCs was the source of the TCR library. The diagnosis of Graves' disease used American Thyroid Association guidelines. This sample is drawn from a study of regulatory T cells in long-lasting Graves disease. According to the study, TCR beta libraries were built with iRepertoire HTBI primers and CDR3-region Arm-PCR. TCRdb passed the multiplex PCR reads through MiXCR, listing each CDR3 protein once. Seen here are over 200,000 distinct CDR3 sequences, around 19% observed once, and the top ten hold less than 15%. This CDR3 has 15 amino acids. V trimming: 2 bases; J trimming: 4 bases; junction bases outside the gene matches: 5. The germline V gene has CDR1 SGHRS and CDR2 YFSETQ. The same sample was also used in a study of T cells in Graves' hyperthyroidism and ophthalmopathy.

The chain joins TRBV5-1 to TRBJ2-7; 11 nucleotides line up with TRBD2. The source was peripheral blood mononuclear cells (PBMCs), collected at new diagnosis, from a patient treated with antithyroid drugs. This sequence was found in a woman in her thirties with Graves disease. Here the CDR3 DNA reads TGCGCCAGCAGCTTCCTGACTAGCGGGAAATACGAGCAGTACTTC. This codes for CASSFLTSGKYEQYF.